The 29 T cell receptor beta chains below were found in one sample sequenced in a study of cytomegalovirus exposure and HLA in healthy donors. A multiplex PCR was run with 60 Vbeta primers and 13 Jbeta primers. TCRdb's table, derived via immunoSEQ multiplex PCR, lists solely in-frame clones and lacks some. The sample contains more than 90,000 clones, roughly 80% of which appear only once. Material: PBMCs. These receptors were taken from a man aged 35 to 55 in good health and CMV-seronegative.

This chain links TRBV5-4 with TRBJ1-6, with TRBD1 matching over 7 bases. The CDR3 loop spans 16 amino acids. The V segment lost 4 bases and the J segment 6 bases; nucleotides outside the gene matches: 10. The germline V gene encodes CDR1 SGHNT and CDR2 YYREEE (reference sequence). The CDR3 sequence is CASSGGTATRNSPLHF. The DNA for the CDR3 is TGTGCCAGCAGCGGCGGGACAGCAACCCGTAATTCACCCCTCCACTTT.

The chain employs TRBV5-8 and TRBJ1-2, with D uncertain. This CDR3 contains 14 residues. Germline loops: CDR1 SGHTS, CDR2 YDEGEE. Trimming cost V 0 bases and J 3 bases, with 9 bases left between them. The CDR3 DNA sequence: TGTGCCAGCAGCTTGGCCTTTGGCTACTATGGCTACACCTTC. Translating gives CASSLAFGYYGYTF.

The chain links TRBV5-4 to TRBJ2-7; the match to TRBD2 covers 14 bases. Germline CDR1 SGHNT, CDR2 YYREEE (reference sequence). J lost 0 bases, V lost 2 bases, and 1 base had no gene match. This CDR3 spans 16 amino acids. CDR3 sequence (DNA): TGTGCCAGCAGCTTAGGACTAGCGGGGGGCTCCTACGAGCAGTACTTC. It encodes CASSLGLAGGSYEQYF.

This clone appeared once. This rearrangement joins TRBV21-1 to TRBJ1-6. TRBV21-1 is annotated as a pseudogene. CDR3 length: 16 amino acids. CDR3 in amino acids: CASSKLRARSNSPLHF. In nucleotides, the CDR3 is TGTGCCAGCAGCAAATTGAGGGCGCGGTCGAATTCACCCCTCCACTTT.

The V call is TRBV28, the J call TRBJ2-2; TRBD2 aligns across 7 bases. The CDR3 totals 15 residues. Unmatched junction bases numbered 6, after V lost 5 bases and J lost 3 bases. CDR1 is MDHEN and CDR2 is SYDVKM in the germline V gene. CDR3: CASSPGGAHTGELFF. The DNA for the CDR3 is TGTGCCAGCAGTCCGGGGGGAGCCCACACCGGGGAGCTGTTTTTT.

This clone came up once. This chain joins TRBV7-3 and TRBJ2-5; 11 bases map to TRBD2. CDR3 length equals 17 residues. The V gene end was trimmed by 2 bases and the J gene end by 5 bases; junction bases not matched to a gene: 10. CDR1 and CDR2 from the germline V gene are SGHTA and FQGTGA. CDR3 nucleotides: TGTGCCAGCAGCTTAGGTAGCGGGGGGGCGTTTCAGGAGACCCAGTACTTC. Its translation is CASSLGSGGAFQETQYF.

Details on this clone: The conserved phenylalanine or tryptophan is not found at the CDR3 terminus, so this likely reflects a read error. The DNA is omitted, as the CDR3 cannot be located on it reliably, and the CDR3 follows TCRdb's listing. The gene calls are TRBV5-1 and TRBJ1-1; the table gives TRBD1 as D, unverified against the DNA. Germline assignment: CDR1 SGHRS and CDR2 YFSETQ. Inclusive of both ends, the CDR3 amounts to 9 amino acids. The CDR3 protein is CASSGLGRG.

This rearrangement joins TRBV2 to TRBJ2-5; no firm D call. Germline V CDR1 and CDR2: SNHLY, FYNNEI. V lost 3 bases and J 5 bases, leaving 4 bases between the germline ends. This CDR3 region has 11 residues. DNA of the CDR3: TGTGCCAGCAGTGAGCGGGAGACCCAGTACTTC. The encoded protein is CASSERETQYF. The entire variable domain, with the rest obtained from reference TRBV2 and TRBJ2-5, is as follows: EPEVTQTPSHQVTQMGQEVILRCVPISNHLYFYWYRQILGQKVEFLVSFYNNEISEKSEIFDDQFSVERPDGSNFTLKIRSTKLEDSAMYFCASSERETQYFGPGTRLLVL.

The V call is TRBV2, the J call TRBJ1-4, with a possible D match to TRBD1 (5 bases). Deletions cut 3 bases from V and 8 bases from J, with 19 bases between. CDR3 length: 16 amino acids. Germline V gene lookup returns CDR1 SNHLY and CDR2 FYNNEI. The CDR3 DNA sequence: TGTGCCAGCAGTGACTGGCAGGGTGGGCTGGGGGAAAAACTGTTTTTT. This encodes CASSDWQGGLGEKLFF.

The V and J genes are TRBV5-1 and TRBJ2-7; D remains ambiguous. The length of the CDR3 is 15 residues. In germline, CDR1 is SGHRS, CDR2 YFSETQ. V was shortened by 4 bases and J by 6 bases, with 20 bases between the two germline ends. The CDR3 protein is CASSINAGPLLEQYF. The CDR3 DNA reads TGCGCCAGCAGCATCAATGCAGGCCCCCTCCTCGAGCAGTACTTC. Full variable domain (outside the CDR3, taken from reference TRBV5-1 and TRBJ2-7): KAGVTQTPRYLIKTRGQQVTLSCSPISGHRSVSWYQQTPGQGLQFLFEYFSETQRNKGNFPGRFSGRQFSNSRSEMNVSTLELGDSALYLCASSINAGPLLEQYFGPGTRLTVT.

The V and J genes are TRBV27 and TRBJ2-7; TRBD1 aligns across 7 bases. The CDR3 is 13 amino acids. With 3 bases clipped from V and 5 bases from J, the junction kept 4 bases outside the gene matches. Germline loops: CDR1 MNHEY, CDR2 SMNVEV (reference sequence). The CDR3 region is CASSLTGWDEQYF. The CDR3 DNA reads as TGTGCCAGCAGTTTGACAGGGTGGGACGAGCAGTACTTC.

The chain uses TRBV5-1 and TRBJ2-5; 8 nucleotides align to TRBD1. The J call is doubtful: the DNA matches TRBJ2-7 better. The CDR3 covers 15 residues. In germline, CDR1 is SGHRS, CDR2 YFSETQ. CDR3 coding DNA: TGCGCCAGCAGCTTGGTAGGGCCAGGGGGCACCGAGCAGTACTTC. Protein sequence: CASSLVGPGGTEQYF.

The CDR3 region has the DNA TGTGCCAGCAGCTTCCAGGGACAAGCTTCGGTCGGCTACACCTTC. Its protein product is CASSFQGQASVGYTF. This chain connects TRBV7-2 to TRBJ1-2, with D maybe TRBD1 (6 bases). Germline CDR1 and CDR2: SGHTA and FQGNSA. Trimming removed 3 bases from V and 8 bases from J, with 19 bases in between. The CDR3 length is 15 residues.

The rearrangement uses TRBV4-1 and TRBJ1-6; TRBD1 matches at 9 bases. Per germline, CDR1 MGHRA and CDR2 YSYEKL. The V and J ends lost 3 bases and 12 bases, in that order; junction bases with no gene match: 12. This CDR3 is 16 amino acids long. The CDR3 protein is CASSHYRDRVLGPLHF. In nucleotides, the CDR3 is TGCGCCAGCAGCCACTACCGGGACAGGGTTTTGGGACCCCTCCACTTT.

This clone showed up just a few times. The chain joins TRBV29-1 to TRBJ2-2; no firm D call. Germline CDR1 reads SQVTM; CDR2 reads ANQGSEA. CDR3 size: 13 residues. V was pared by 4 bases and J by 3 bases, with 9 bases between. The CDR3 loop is CSVVPGYTGELFF. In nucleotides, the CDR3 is TGCAGCGTTGTACCAGGATACACCGGGGAGCTGTTTTTT.

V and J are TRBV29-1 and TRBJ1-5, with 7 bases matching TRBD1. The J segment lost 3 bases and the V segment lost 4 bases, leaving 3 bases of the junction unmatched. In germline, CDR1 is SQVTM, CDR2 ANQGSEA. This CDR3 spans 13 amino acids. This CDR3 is CSVAGQPNQPQHF. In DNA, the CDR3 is TGCAGCGTTGCGGGACAGCCCAATCAGCCCCAGCATTTT.

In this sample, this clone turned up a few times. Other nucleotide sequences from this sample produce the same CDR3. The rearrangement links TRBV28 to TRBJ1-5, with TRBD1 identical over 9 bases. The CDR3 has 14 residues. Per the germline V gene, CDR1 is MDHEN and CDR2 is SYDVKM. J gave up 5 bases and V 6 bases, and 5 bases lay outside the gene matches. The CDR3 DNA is TGTGCCAGCAGCCTGACAGGGGGATATCAGCCCCAGCATTTT. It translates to CASSLTGGYQPQHF. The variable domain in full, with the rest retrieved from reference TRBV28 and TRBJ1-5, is DVKVTQSSRYLVKRTGEKVFLECVQDMDHENMFWYRQDPGLGLRLIYFSYDVKMKEKGDIPEGYSVSREKKERFSLILESASTNQTSMYLCASSLTGGYQPQHFGDGTRLSIL.

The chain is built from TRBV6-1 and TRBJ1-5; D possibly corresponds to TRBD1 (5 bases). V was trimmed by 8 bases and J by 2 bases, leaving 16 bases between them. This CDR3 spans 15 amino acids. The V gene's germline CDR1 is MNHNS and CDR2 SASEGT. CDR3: CASQSRDGGNQPQHF. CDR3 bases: TGTGCCAGCCAATCGCGGGACGGGGGCAATCAGCCCCAGCATTTT.

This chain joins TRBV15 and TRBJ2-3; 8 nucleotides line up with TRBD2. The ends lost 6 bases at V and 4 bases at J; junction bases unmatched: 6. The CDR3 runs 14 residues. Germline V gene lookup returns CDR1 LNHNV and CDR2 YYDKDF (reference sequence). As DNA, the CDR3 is TGTGCCACCAGTAGACGGGGGGGCTCAGATACGCAGTATTTT. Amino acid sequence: CATSRRGGSDTQYF. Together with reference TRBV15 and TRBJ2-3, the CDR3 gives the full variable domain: DAMVIQNPRYQVTQFGKPVTLSCSQTLNHNVMYWYQQKSSQAPKLLFHYYDKDFNNEADTPDNFQSRRPNTSFCFLDIRSPGLGDTAMYLCATSRRGGSDTQYFGPGTRLTVL.

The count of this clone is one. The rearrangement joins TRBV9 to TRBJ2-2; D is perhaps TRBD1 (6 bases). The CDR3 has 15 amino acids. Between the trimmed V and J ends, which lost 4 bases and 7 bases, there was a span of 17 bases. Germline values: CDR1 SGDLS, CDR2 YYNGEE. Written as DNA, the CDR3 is TGTGCCAGCAGCTCCCGGTGGCAGGGGTACGGGGAGCTGTTTTTT. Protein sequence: CASSSRWQGYGELFF.

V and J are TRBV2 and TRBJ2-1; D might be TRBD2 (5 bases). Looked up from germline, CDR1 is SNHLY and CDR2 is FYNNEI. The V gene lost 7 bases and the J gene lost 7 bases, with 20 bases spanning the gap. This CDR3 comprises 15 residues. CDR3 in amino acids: CASKGASARGNEQFF. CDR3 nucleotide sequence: TGTGCCAGCAAAGGAGCTTCAGCTCGGGGAAATGAGCAGTTCTTC.

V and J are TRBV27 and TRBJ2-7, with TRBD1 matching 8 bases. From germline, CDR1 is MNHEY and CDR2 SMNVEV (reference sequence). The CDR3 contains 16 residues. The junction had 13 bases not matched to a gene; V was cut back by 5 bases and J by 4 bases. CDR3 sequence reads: CASSTILTGVVYEQYF. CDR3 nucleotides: TGTGCCAGCAGTACTATATTGACAGGGGTTGTGTACGAGCAGTACTTC.

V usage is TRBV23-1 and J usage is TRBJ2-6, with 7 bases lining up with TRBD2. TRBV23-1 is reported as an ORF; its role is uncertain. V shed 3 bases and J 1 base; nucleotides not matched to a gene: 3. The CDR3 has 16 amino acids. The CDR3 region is CASSHSRGSGANVLTF. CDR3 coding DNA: TGCGCCAGCAGTCATTCGCGGGGGTCTGGGGCCAACGTCCTGACTTTC.

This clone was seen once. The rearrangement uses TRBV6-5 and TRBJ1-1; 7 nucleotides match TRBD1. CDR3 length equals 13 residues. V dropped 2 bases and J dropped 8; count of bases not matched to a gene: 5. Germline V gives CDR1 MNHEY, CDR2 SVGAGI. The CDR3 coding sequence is TGTGCCAGCAGTTACGGTGGGACAGCCGAAGCTTTCTTT. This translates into CASSYGGTAEAFF.

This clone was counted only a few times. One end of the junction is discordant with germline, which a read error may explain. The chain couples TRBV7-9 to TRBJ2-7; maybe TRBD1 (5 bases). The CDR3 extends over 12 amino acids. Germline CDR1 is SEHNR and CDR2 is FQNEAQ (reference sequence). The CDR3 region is CSSSSRVYEQYF. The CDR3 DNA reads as TGTTCCAGCAGCTCCAGGGTTTACGAGCAGTACTTC.

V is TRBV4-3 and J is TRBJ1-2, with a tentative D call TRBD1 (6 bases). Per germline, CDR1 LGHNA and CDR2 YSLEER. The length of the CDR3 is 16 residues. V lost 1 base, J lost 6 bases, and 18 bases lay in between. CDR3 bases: TGCGCCAGCAGCCAAGTCTTTCCTCAGGGGACCCATGGCTACACCTTC. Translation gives CASSQVFPQGTHGYTF.

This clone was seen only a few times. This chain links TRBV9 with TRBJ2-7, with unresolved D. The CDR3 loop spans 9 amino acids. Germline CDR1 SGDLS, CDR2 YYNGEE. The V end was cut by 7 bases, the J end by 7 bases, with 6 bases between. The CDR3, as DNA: TGTGCCAGCTACTGGGAGCAGTACGTC. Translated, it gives CASYWEQYV.

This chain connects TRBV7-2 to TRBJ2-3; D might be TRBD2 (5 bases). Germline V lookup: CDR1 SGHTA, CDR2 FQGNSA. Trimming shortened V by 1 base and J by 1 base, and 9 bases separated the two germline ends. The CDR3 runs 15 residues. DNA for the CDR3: TGTGCCAGCAGCTTAGGGTGGCGGGGCACAGATACGCAGTATTTT. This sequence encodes CASSLGWRGTDTQYF.

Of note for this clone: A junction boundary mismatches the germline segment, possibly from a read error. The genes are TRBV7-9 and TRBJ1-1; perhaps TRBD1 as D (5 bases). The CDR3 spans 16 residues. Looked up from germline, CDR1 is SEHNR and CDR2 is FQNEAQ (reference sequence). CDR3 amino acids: CSSSPIEGEGSTEAFF. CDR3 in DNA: TGTTCCAGCAGCCCGATAGAAGGGGAGGGTTCCACTGAAGCTTTCTTT.